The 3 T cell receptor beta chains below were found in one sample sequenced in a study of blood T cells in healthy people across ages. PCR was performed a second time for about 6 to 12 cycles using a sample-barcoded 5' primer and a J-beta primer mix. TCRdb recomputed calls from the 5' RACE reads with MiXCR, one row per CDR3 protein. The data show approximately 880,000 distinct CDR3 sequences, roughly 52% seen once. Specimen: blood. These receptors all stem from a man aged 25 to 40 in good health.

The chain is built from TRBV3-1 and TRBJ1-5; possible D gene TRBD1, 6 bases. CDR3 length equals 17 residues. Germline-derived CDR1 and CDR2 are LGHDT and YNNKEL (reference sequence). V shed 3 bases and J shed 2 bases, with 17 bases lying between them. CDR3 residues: CASSHHSPGAGNQPQHF. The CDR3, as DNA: TGTGCCAGCAGCCACCACTCACCGGGGGCTGGCAATCAGCCCCAGCATTTT.

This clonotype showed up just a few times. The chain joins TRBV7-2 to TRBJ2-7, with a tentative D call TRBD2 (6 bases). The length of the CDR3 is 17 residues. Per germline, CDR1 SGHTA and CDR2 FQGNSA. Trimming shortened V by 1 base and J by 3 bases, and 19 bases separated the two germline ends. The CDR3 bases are TGTGCCAGCAGCTTAGATGGGGGACTCGCGGGCTACTACGAGCAGTACTTC. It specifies CASSLDGGLAGYYEQYF.

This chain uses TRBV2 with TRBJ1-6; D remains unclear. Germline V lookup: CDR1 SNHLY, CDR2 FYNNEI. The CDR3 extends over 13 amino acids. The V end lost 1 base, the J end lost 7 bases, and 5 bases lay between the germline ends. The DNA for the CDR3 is TGTGCCAGCAGTGAAGAGTTAAATTCACCCCTCCACTTT. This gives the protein CASSEELNSPLHF. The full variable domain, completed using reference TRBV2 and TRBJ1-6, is EPEVTQTPSHQVTQMGQEVILRCVPISNHLYFYWYRQILGQKVEFLVSFYNNEISEKSEIFDDQFSVERPDGSNFTLKIRSTKLEDSAMYFCASSEELNSPLHFGNGTRLTVT.